Each of the 21 T cell receptor beta chains below was sequenced from the same sample in a study of cytomegalovirus exposure and HLA in healthy donors. The PCR was carried out with 60 Vbeta primers and 13 Jbeta primers. Clones were sequenced by immunoSEQ multiplex PCR, and TCRdb holds only the in-frame ones, with some missing. The sample has about 190,000 clones, under 80% seen once; the top ten hold 4% to 5%. The sequenced material came from PBMCs. The receptor set was obtained from a man younger than 45 in good health and CMV-seropositive.

The chain combines TRBV11-2 with TRBJ2-7; TRBD1 agrees at 7 bases. The germline gives CDR1 SGHAT, CDR2 FQNNGV. The CDR3 runs 15 residues. The V gene end was trimmed by 1 base and the J gene end by 2 bases; junction bases not matched to a gene: 5. The CDR3 spells CASSLGPQGAYEQYF. The CDR3 coding sequence is TGTGCCAGCAGCTTAGGCCCGCAGGGGGCCTACGAGCAGTACTTC. The whole variable domain, remainder taken from reference TRBV11-2 and TRBJ2-7, is EAGVAQSPRYKIIEKRQSVAFWCNPISGHATLYWYQQILGQGPKLLIQFQNNGVVDDSQLPKDRFSAERLKGVDSTLKIQPAKLEDSAVYLCASSLGPQGAYEQYFGPGTRLTVT.

The chain recombines TRBV18 with TRBJ2-7; possible D gene TRBD1, 5 bases. The length of the CDR3 is 16 residues. The V end lost 3 bases, the J end lost 5 bases, and 20 bases lay between the germline ends. Germline assignment: CDR1 KGHSH and CDR2 LQKENI. For the CDR3, the DNA is TGTGCCAGCTCACCTAATACCCCAGCAACAGGTCACGAGCAGTACTTC. Its translation is CASSPNTPATGHEQYF.

The chain joins TRBV23-1 to TRBJ2-5, with D uncertain. TRBV23-1 is an ORF for which the function is uncertain. The V gene lost 0 bases and the J gene lost 7 bases, with 18 bases spanning the gap. The CDR3 loop spans 16 amino acids. The CDR3 reads CASSQSASYIVLTQYF. CDR3 sequence (DNA): TGCGCCAGCAGTCAATCTGCCAGTTATATTGTGTTGACCCAGTACTTC.

V and J are TRBV4-3 and TRBJ1-2; unclear D gene. The CDR3 spans 13 residues. Per the germline V gene, CDR1 is LGHNA and CDR2 is YSLEER. The ends were cut back, 0 bases at V and 6 bases at J, with 8 bases in the middle. The CDR3 region is CASSQDRGDGYTF. The DNA of the CDR3 is TGCGCCAGCAGCCAAGATCGAGGAGATGGCTACACCTTC.

CDR3 DNA sequence: TGTGCTAGTGGAAACAGGGGAGGCTACGAGCAGTACTTC. Translation gives CASGNRGGYEQYF. The rearrangement joins TRBV12-5 to TRBJ2-7; possible D gene TRBD1, 7 bases. Trimming cost V 6 bases and J 3 bases, with 12 bases left between them. This CDR3 spans 13 amino acids. Germline V gene lookup returns CDR1 LGHNT and CDR2 FRNRAP. The full variable domain, with the rest looked up from reference TRBV12-5 and TRBJ2-7, is DARVTQTPRHKVTEMGQEVTMRCQPILGHNTVFWYRQTMMQGLELLAYFRNRAPLDDSGMPKDRFSAEMPDATLATLKIQPSEPRDSAVYFCASGNRGGYEQYFGPGTRLTVT.

CDR3 DNA sequence: TGCGCCAGCAGCTTGACTCAACGCTCTGGAAACACCATATATTTT. It encodes CASSLTQRSGNTIYF. The rearrangement joins TRBV5-1 to TRBJ1-3; the D is unclear. Deletions cut 1 base from V and 0 bases from J, with 8 bases between. The CDR3 contains 15 residues. Germline V gene data show CDR1 as SGHRS and CDR2 as YFSETQ.

This chain connects TRBV7-9 to TRBJ1-3; D uncertain. V lost 5 bases to trimming and J lost 0 bases, with 11 bases between them. This CDR3 is built from 15 residues. CDR1 SEHNR and CDR2 FQNEAQ come from the germline V gene (reference sequence). The DNA of the CDR3 is TGTGCCAGCAGCCCCGACATTTTCTCTGGAAACACCATATATTTT. Protein: CASSPDIFSGNTIYF.

This chain uses TRBV19 with TRBJ1-2; D is undetermined. The CDR3 covers 12 residues. Germline V gives CDR1 LNHDA, CDR2 SQIVND (reference sequence). Trimming removed 2 bases at V and 2 bases at J, with 3 bases between. CDR3 region: CASSIQNYGYTF. CDR3 nucleotide sequence: TGTGCCAGTAGTATACAGAACTATGGCTACACCTTC. Looking up the rest from reference TRBV19 and TRBJ1-2 gives the full variable domain: DGGITQSPKYLFRKEGQNVTLSCEQNLNHDAMYWYRQDPGQGLRLIYYSQIVNDFQKGDIAEGYSVSREKKESFPLTVTSAQKNPTAFYLCASSIQNYGYTFGSGTRLTVV.

This chain connects TRBV30 to TRBJ1-5; 7 bases line up with TRBD1. Germline V CDR1 and CDR2: GTSNPN, SVGIG (reference sequence). The junction had 9 bases not matched to a gene; V was cut back by 3 bases and J by 7 bases. This CDR3 is 14 amino acids long. DNA for the CDR3: TGTGCCTGGAGCGCTAACAGGGGCGAGCAGCCCCAGCATTTT. Its protein product is CAWSANRGEQPQHF.

V usage is TRBV5-1 and J usage is TRBJ2-3; D gene ambiguous. CDR1 is SGHRS and CDR2 is YFSETQ in the germline V gene. CDR3 length: 15 amino acids. Deletions cut 0 bases from V and 4 bases from J, with 12 bases between. The CDR3 nucleotides are TGCGCCAGCAGCTTGGTGGTAAATCGGGCAGATACGCAGTATTTT. Protein sequence: CASSLVVNRADTQYF.

CDR3 region: CAIRTGLAGTPSEQFF. In DNA, the CDR3 is TGTGCCATCAGGACGGGACTAGCGGGTACTCCGAGTGAGCAGTTCTTC. The chain links TRBV10-3 to TRBJ2-1; 12 bases match TRBD2. J gave up 9 bases and V 6 bases, and 12 bases lay outside the gene matches. This CDR3 is 16 amino acids long. Germline-derived CDR1 and CDR2 are ENHRY and SYGVKD.

V gene TRBV7-9 combines with J gene TRBJ1-4; no clear D. Trimming left V 3 bases short and J 3 bases short, with 23 bases between. The germline CDR1 and CDR2 sequences are SEHNR and FQNEAQ (reference sequence). The CDR3 length is 19 residues. CDR3 in DNA: TGTGCCAGCAGCTTTGACCCGCGGGGTAAACTGGTGGCTAATGAAAAACTGTTTTTT. Translating it yields CASSFDPRGKLVANEKLFF.

This clone was recorded once. V usage is TRBV19 and J usage is TRBJ1-1, with 9 bases identical to TRBD1. Germline CDR1 LNHDA, CDR2 SQIVND (reference sequence). After removal of 4 bases from V and 10 bases from J, the junction contained 7 bases not matched to a gene. This CDR3 has 13 residues. The CDR3 DNA is TGTGCCAGTAGTACCCGGACAGGGGAGGGAGCTTTCTTT. Translating it yields CASSTRTGEGAFF. The complete variable domain, with remaining parts taken from reference TRBV19 and TRBJ1-1, reads DGGITQSPKYLFRKEGQNVTLSCEQNLNHDAMYWYRQDPGQGLRLIYYSQIVNDFQKGDIAEGYSVSREKKESFPLTVTSAQKNPTAFYLCASSTRTGEGAFFGQGTRLTVV.

V is TRBV4-2 and J is TRBJ1-5; D call uncertain. V was trimmed by 1 base and J by 4 bases, leaving 8 bases between them. From germline, CDR1 is LGHNA and CDR2 YNFKEQ. The CDR3 covers 14 residues. The CDR3 loop reads CASSQGRGNQPQHF. CDR3 nucleotide sequence: TGTGCCAGCAGCCAAGGAAGAGGGAATCAGCCCCAGCATTTT.

DNA of the CDR3: TGTGCCAGCAGCCAAAAGCCTAGCGTGACTCTGAACACCGGGGAGCTGTTTTTT. Translation: CASSQKPSVTLNTGELFF. The chain carries TRBV11-2 and TRBJ2-2; D is possibly TRBD2 (6 bases). The germline CDR1 and CDR2 sequences are SGHAT and FQNNGV. Trimming stripped 5 bases from V and 1 base from J, with 20 bases between. This CDR3 spans 18 amino acids.

This clone came up a few times. The chain employs TRBV2 and TRBJ1-5; TRBD1 aligns across 7 bases. Germline CDR1 reads SNHLY; CDR2 reads FYNNEI. The CDR3 totals 15 residues. J was trimmed by 0 bases and V by 7 bases; bases with no gene match: 6. In DNA form, the CDR3 reads TGTGCCAGCACCGCCGGGACAGTTAGCAATCAGCCCCAGCATTTT. It codes for CASTAGTVSNQPQHF.

This clone was counted a few times. V gene TRBV14 combines with J gene TRBJ2-3; 7 nucleotides agree with TRBD2. The CDR3 length is 16 residues. CDR1 and CDR2 (germline): SGHDN, FVKESK. Losses at the gene ends were 5 bases for V and 3 bases for J; bases not matched to a gene: 11. This chain's CDR3 is CASSEGASGGTDTQYF. DNA of the CDR3: TGTGCCAGCAGCGAGGGAGCTAGCGGTGGGACAGATACGCAGTATTTT.

This sequence joins TRBV5-4 and TRBJ1-5, with D possibly TRBD1 on 6 matching bases. The CDR3 totals 13 residues. Per germline, CDR1 SGHNT and CDR2 YYREEE (reference sequence). Between the trimmed V and J ends, which lost 0 bases and 7 bases, there was a span of 8 bases. The CDR3 reads CASSLEGGQPQHF. DNA of the CDR3: TGTGCCAGCAGCTTGGAAGGGGGACAGCCCCAGCATTTT.

This clone was counted only a few times. The chain couples TRBV10-3 to TRBJ2-2, with D unresolved. Trimming pared 7 bases from V and 1 base from J, leaving 7 bases between. The CDR3 covers 13 residues. Germline lookup yields CDR1 ENHRY and CDR2 SYGVKD. The CDR3 DNA sequence: TGTGCCATCATGCCGGGGAACACCGGGGAGCTGTTTTTT. This sequence encodes CAIMPGNTGELFF.

The rearrangement uses TRBV7-2 and TRBJ2-3; 7 bases map to TRBD2. The CDR3 is 14 amino acids. V dropped 5 bases and J dropped 6; count of bases not matched to a gene: 8. CDR1 is SGHTA, CDR2 FQGNSA, per germline. The CDR3: CASSPQAGMDTQYF. The CDR3 DNA reads as TGTGCCAGCAGCCCCCAAGCGGGAATGGATACGCAGTATTTT.

The CDR3 spells CASSPEYYYGYTF. CDR3 bases: TGTGCCAGCTCACCCGAGTACTACTATGGCTACACCTTC. The chain employs TRBV18 and TRBJ1-2, with D hard to call. Trimming took off 3 bases at V and 3 bases at J, with 8 bases between the two ends. CDR3 length equals 13 residues. Looked up from germline, CDR1 is KGHSH and CDR2 is LQKENI. Supplemented by reference TRBV18 and TRBJ1-2, the full variable domain reads NAGVMQNPRHLVRRRGQEARLRCSPMKGHSHVYWYRQLPEEGLKFMVYLQKENIIDESGMPKERFSAEFPKEGPSILRIQQVVRGDSAAYFCASSPEYYYGYTFGSGTRLTVV.